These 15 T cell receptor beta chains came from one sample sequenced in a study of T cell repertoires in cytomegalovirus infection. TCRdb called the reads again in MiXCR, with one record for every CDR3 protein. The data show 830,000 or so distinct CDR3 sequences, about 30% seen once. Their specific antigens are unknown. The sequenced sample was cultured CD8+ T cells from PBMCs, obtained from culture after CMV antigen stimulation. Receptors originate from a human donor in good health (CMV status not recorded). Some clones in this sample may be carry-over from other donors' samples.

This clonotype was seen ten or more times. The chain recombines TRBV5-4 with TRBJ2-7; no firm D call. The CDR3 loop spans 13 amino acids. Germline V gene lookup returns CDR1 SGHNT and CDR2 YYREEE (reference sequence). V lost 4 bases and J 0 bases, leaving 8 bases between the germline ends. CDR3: CASSQKVSYEQYF. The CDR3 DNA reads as TGTGCCAGCAGCCAAAAGGTCTCCTACGAGCAGTACTTC.

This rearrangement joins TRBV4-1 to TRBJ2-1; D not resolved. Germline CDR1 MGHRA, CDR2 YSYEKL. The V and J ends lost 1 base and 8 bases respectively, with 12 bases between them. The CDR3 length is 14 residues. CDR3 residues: CASSQAVSVDEQFF. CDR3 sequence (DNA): TGCGCCAGCAGCCAAGCTGTCTCCGTAGATGAGCAGTTCTTC.

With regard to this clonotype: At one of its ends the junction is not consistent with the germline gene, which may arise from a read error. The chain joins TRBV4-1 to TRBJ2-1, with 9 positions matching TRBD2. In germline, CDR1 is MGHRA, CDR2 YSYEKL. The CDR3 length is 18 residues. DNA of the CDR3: TGCGTCAGCAGCCAAGATATTGGGACCCAGCGGGGGGACAATGAGCAGTTCTTC. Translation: CVSSQDIGTQRGDNEQFF.

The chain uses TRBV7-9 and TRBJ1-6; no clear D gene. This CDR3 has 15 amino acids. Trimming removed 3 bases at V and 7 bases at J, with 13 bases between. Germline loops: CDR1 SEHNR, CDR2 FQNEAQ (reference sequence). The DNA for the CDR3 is TGTGCCAGCAGCTTGAGAGCGGCAGAGAATTCACCCCTCCACTTT. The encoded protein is CASSLRAAENSPLHF.

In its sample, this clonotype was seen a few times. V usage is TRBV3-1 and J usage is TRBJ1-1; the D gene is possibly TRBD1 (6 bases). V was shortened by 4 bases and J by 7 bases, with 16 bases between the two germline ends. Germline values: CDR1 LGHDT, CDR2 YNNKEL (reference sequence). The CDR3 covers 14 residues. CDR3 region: CASSLTAGAGEAFF. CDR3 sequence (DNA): TGTGCCAGCAGCCTAACCGCAGGGGCGGGTGAAGCTTTCTTT.

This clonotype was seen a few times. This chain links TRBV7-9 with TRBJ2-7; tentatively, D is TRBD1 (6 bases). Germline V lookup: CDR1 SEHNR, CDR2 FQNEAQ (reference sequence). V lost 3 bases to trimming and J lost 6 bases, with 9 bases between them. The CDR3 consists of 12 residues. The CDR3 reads CASSFAGAEQYF. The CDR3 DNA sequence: TGTGCCAGCAGCTTCGCAGGGGCCGAGCAGTACTTC. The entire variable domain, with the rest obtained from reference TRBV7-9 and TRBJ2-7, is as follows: DTGVSQNPRHKITKRGQNVTFRCDPISEHNRLYWYRQTLGQGPEFLTYFQNEAQLEKSRLLSDRFSAERPKGSFSTLEIQRTEQGDSAMYLCASSFAGAEQYFGPGTRLTVT.

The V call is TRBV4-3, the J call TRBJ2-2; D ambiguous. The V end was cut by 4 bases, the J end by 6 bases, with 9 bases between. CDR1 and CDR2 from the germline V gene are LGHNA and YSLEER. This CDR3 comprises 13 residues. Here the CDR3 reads CASSLSRSGELFF. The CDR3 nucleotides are TGCGCCAGCAGCCTTTCCAGATCCGGGGAGCTGTTTTTT.

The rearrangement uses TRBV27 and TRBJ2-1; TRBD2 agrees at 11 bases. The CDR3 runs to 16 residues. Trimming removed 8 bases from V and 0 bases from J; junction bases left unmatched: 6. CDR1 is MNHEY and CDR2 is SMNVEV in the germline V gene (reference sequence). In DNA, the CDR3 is TGTGCCAGCGGATTTAGCGGGGGGGCCTCCTACAATGAGCAGTTCTTC. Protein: CASGFSGGASYNEQFF.

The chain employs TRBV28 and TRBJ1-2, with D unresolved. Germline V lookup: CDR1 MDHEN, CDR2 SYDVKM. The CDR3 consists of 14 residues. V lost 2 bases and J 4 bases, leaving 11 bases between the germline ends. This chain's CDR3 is CASSLTVGSYGYTF. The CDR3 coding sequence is TGTGCCAGCAGTTTAACAGTCGGATCCTATGGCTACACCTTC.

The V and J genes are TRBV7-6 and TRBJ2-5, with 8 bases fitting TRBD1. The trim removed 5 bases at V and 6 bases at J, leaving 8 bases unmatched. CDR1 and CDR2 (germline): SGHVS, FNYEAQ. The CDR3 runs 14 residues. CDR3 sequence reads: CASSLGTGGQTQYF. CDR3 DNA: TGTGCCAGCAGCCTCGGGACAGGAGGGCAGACCCAGTACTTC.

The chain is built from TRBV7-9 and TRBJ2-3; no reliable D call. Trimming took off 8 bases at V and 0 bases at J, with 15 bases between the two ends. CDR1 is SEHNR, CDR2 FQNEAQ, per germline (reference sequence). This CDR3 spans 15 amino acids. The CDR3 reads CASSLYPSSTDTQYF. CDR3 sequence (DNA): TGTGCCAGCTCCCTTTACCCTTCTAGCACAGATACGCAGTATTTT.

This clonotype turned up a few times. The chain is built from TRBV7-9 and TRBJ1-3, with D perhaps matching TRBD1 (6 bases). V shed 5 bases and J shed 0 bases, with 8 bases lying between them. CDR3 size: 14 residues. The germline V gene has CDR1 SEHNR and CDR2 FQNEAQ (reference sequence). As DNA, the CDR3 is TGTGCCAGCAGCGGGACAAGCTCTGGAAACACCATATATTTT. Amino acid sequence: CASSGTSSGNTIYF.

The CDR3 DNA reads TGTGCCAGCAGCTTCCTCGAGCGGGAGGGGGAGACCCAGTACTTC. It is translated as CASSFLEREGETQYF. The V and J genes are TRBV7-9 and TRBJ2-5; 10 bases match TRBD2. V was pared by 3 bases and J by 5 bases, with 6 bases of the junction left unmatched. Per germline, CDR1 SEHNR and CDR2 FQNEAQ (reference sequence). The CDR3 spans 15 residues.

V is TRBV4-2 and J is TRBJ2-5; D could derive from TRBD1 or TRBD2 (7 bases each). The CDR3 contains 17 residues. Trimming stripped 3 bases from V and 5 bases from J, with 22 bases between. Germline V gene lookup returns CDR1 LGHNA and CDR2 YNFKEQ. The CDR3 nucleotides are TGTGCCAGCAGCCATAGCATTGCCGGGACAGCGGGGGAGACCCAGTACTTC. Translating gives CASSHSIAGTAGETQYF.

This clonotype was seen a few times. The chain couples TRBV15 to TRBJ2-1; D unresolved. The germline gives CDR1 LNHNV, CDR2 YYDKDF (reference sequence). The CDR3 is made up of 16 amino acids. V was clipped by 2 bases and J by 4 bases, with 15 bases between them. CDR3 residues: CATSRLRDTIYNEQFF. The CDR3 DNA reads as TGTGCCACCAGCAGACTCCGAGACACGATTTACAATGAGCAGTTCTTC.